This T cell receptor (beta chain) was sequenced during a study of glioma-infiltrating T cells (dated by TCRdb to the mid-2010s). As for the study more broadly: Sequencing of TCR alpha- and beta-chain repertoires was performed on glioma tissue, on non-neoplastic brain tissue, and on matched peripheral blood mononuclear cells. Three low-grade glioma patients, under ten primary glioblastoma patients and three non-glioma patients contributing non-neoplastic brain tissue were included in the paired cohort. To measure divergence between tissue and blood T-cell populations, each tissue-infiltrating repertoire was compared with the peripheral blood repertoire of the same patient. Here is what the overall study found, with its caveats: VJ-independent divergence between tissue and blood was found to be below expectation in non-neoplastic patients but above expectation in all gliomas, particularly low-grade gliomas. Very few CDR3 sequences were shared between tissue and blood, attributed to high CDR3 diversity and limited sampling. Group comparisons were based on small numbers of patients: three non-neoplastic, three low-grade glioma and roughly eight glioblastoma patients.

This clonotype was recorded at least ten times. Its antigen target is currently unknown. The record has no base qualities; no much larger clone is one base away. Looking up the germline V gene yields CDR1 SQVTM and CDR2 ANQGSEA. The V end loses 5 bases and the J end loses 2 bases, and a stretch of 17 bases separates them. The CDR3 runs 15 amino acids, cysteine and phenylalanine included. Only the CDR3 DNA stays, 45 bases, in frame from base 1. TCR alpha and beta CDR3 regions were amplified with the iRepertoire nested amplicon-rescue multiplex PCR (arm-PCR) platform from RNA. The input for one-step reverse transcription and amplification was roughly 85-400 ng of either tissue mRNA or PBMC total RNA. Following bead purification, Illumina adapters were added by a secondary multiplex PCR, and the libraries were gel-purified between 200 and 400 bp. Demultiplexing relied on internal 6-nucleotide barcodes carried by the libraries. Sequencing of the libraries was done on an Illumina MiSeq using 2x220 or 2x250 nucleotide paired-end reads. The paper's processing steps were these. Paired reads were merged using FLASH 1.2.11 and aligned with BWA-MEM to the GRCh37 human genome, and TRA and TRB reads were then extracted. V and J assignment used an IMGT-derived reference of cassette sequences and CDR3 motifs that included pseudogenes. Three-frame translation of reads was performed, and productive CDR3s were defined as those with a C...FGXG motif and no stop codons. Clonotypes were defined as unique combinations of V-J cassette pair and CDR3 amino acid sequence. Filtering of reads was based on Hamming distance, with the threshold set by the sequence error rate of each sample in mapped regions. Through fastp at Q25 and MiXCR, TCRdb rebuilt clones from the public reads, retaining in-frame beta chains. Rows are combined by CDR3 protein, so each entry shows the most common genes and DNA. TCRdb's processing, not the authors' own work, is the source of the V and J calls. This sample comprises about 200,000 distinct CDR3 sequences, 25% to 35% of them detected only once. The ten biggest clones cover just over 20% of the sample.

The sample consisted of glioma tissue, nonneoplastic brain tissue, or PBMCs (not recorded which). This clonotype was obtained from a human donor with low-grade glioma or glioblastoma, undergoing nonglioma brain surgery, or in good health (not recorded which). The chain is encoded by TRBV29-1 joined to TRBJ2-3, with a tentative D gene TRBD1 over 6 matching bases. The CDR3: CSVSDPRGITDTQYF. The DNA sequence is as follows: TGCAGCGTTTCTGATCCGAGGGGGATCACAGATACGCAGTATTTT.